These 7 T cell receptor beta chains came from one sample sequenced in a study of blood T cell repertoires in COVID-19 (dated by TCRdb to the early 2020s). The protocol used for the library was the immunoSEQ multiplex PCR assay. Held by TCRdb, this immuneACCESS table contains in-frame sequences only and omits some clones. Under half of the omission traces to an unresolved V gene where checked; the cause of the rest is unknown. This sample gives about 400,000 clones in total; around 89% of them show up just once. Of the sample, approximately 1.2% is held by the ten largest clones. Sequences were obtained from peripheral blood. The receptors were gathered from a man between 40 and 49 years old with acute or convalescent COVID-19.

CDR3 sequence (DNA): TGTGCCAGCAGCGGACAGGCCTATGGCTACACCTTC. It specifies CASSGQAYGYTF. The genes are TRBV28 and TRBJ1-2, with 7 bases aligning to TRBD1. Germline assignment: CDR1 MDHEN and CDR2 SYDVKM. Losses at the gene ends were 6 bases for V and 4 bases for J; bases not matched to a gene: 2. The CDR3 is 12 amino acids.

The chain is built from TRBV7-6 and TRBJ1-1; 7 bases are a match to TRBD1. This CDR3 has 13 residues. Germline V gene lookup returns CDR1 SGHVS and CDR2 FNYEAQ. V dropped 6 bases and J dropped 4; count of bases not matched to a gene: 5. CDR3 in amino acids: CASSRQGSTEAFF. The CDR3 DNA sequence: TGTGCCAGCAGTCGACAGGGTAGCACTGAAGCTTTCTTT.

The rearrangement links TRBV18 to TRBJ2-7, with TRBD1 matching 10 bases. The CDR3 covers 15 residues. The junction had 5 bases not matched to a gene; V was cut back by 2 bases and J by 4 bases. Germline values: CDR1 KGHSH, CDR2 LQKENI. The DNA for the CDR3 is TGTGCCAGCTCACCAGATAGGACAGGGGGTTACGAGCAGTACTTC. Its translation is CASSPDRTGGYEQYF.

The chain joins TRBV6-1 to TRBJ1-1; D gene ambiguous. CDR1 and CDR2 (germline): MNHNS, SASEGT. This CDR3 has 13 amino acids. V lost 5 bases, J lost 1 base, and 8 bases lay in between. The CDR3, as DNA: TGTGCCAGCAGTTATGTGGCGAACACTGAAGCTTTCTTT. It codes for CASSYVANTEAFF.

This chain connects TRBV5-6 to TRBJ2-7, with 15 bases fitting TRBD2. CDR3 length: 15 amino acids. J lost 5 bases, V lost 6 bases, and 6 bases had no gene match. Looked up from germline, CDR1 is SGHDT and CDR2 is YYEEEE. The CDR3 loop is CASMGLAGGSHEQYF. CDR3 sequence (DNA): TGTGCCAGCATGGGACTAGCGGGAGGAAGCCACGAGCAGTACTTC.

The chain employs TRBV6-1 and TRBJ1-1, with TRBD1 identical over 7 bases. The germline CDR1 and CDR2 sequences are MNHNS and SASEGT. The trim removed 7 bases at V and 8 bases at J, leaving 10 bases unmatched. The length of the CDR3 is 13 residues. The CDR3 protein is CASIGRQGGEAFF. Here the CDR3 DNA reads TGTGCCAGCATAGGGAGGCAGGGGGGAGAAGCTTTCTTT.

This chain uses TRBV2 with TRBJ2-1; D possibly corresponds to TRBD2 (6 bases). The germline V gene encodes CDR1 SNHLY and CDR2 FYNNEI. The CDR3 is 15 residues long. The V end was cut by 1 base, the J end by 9 bases, with 16 bases between. Here the CDR3 reads CASSEVPGTRSEQFF. The CDR3 DNA reads TGTGCCAGCAGTGAAGTTCCCGGGACTCGGAGTGAGCAGTTCTTC.